This TCR beta chain emerged from a study of T cell repertoires in cytomegalovirus infection. TCRdb used MiXCR to reprocess the reads, holding one entry per CDR3 protein. This sample has some 130,000 distinct CDR3 sequences, with roughly 9% found just once. This CDR3 has 14 residues. CDR1 is DFQATT, CDR2 SNEGSKA, per germline (reference sequence). Trimming cost V 3 bases and J 1 base; bases outside gene matches: 2. This chain uses TRBV20-1 with TRBJ2-3; TRBD1 agrees at 9 bases. The sample taken for sequencing was PBMCs. The source is a human donor in good health (CMV status not recorded). Some clones in this sample may be carry-over from other donors' samples. This chain's CDR3 is CSARWTGGTDTQYF. In nucleotides, the CDR3 is TGCAGTGCTAGGTGGACAGGGGGCACAGATACGCAGTATTTT.